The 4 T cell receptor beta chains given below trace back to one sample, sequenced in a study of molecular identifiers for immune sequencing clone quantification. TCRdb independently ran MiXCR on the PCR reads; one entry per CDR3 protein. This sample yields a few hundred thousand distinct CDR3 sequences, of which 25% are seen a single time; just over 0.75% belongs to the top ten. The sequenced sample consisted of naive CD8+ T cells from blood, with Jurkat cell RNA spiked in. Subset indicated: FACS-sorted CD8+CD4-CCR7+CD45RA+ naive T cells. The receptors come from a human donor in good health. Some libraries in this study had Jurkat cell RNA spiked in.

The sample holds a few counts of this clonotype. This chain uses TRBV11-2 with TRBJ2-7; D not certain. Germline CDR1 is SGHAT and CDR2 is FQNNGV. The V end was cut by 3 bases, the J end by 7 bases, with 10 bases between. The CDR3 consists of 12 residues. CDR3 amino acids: CASSFLLGEQYF. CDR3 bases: TGTGCCAGCAGCTTTTTGCTGGGGGAGCAGTACTTC.

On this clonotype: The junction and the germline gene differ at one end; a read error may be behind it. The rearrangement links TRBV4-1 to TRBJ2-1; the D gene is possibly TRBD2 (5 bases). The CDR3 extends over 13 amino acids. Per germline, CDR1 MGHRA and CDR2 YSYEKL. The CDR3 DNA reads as TGCGCCAGCGGCCAAGCGGCCCACAATGAGCAGTTCTTC. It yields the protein CASGQAAHNEQFF.

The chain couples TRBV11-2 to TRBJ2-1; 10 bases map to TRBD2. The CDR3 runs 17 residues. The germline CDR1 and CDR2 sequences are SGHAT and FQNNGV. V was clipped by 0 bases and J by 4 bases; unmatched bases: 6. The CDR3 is CASSLDLAGVMYNEQFF. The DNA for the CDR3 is TGTGCCAGCAGCTTAGATCTAGCGGGAGTAATGTACAATGAGCAGTTCTTC.

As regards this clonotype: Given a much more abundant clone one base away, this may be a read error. The CDR3 coding sequence is TGCAGCGTTGTCGCAGGGGATTTACCTTATGGCCACACCTTC. Protein: CSVVAGDLPYGHTF. The rearrangement joins TRBV29-1 to TRBJ1-2, with D possibly TRBD1 on 6 matching bases. This CDR3 spans 14 amino acids. Germline assignment: CDR1 SQVTM and CDR2 ANQGSEA. Drawing the rest from reference TRBV29-1 and TRBJ1-2, the complete variable domain is SAVISQKPSRDICQRGTSLTIQCQVDSQVTMMFWYRQQPGQSLTLIATANQGSEATYESGFVIDKFPISRPNLTFSTLTVSNMSPEDSSIYLCSVVAGDLPYGHTFGSGTRLTVV.